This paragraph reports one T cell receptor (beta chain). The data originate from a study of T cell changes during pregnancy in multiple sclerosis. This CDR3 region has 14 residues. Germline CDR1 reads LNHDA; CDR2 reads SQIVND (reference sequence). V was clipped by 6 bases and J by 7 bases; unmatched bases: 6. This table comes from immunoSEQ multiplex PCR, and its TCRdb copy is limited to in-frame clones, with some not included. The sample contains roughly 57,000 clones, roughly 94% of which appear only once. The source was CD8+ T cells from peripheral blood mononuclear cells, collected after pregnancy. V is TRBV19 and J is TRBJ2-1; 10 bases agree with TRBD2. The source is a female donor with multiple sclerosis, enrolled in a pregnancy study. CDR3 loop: CASRELAGLNEQFF. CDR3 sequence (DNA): TGTGCCAGTAGGGAACTAGCGGGATTGAATGAGCAGTTCTTC.